Listed here are 20 T cell receptor beta chains from one sample, sequenced in a study of cytomegalovirus exposure and HLA in healthy donors (dated by TCRdb to about 2017). The method was the immunoSEQ multiplex PCR assay. The multiplex PCR relied on a mix of 60 forward primers for TCR Vbeta segments and 13 reverse primers for TCR Jbeta segments. The immuneACCESS repertoire file appears here via TCRdb, limited to in-frame rearrangements. These files lack a portion of the clones; in checked studies, under half of the deficit traces to unresolved V genes, and the cause of the others is not known. The sample records around 180,000 clones, approximately 81% of which are singletons. The ten largest clones represent roughly 2.1% of the sample. The specimen sequenced was PBMCs. These receptors all come from a woman younger than 35 in good health and CMV-seropositive.

V is TRBV28 and J is TRBJ2-5; TRBD2 might be the D (6 bases). CDR1 and CDR2 (germline): MDHEN, SYDVKM. With 4 bases removed from V and 9 bases from J, the gap between germline ends came to 12 bases. This CDR3 spans 12 amino acids. CDR3 in amino acids: CASSSSWGAQYF. The CDR3 bases are TGTGCCAGCAGTTCATCATGGGGGGCCCAGTACTTC.

The V and J genes are TRBV18 and TRBJ2-1, with D perhaps matching TRBD1 (6 bases). Per the germline V gene, CDR1 is KGHSH and CDR2 is LQKENI. This CDR3 contains 14 residues. V was clipped by 4 bases and J by 7 bases, with 14 bases between them. CDR3 bases: TGTGCCAGCTCACTGACAGGAGCTCGTAATGAGCAGTTCTTC. Translation: CASSLTGARNEQFF. The full variable domain, with the rest looked up from reference TRBV18 and TRBJ2-1, is NAGVMQNPRHLVRRRGQEARLRCSPMKGHSHVYWYRQLPEEGLKFMVYLQKENIIDESGMPKERFSAEFPKEGPSILRIQQVVRGDSAAYFCASSLTGARNEQFFGPGTRLTVL.

V is TRBV7-2 and J is TRBJ2-5; 11 bases are shared with TRBD2. Per the germline V gene, CDR1 is SGHTA and CDR2 is FQGNSA. With 8 bases clipped from V and 5 bases from J, the junction kept 7 bases outside the gene matches. The CDR3 runs to 14 residues. Written as DNA, the CDR3 is TGTGCCAGCTCACCCATAGCGGGGGGGGAGACCCAGTACTTC. Translated, it gives CASSPIAGGETQYF.

J is TRBJ2-7 and V is TRBV12-5; 10 nucleotides match TRBD1. J gave up 0 bases and V 6 bases, and 2 bases lay outside the gene matches. Germline V gene lookup returns CDR1 LGHNT and CDR2 FRNRAP. This CDR3 is 14 amino acids long. The CDR3 bases are TGTGCTAGTGGGGGGGACAGGGGCTCCTACGAGCAGTACTTC. Translation: CASGGDRGSYEQYF.

This clone was detected once. An end of the junction differs from the germline gene, which may be a read error. The chain uses TRBV7-9 and TRBJ2-3; 11 nucleotides align to TRBD2. Germline assignment: CDR1 SEHNR and CDR2 FQNEAQ (reference sequence). The CDR3 has 15 amino acids. CDR3: CSSSRTSGGSGTQYF. The CDR3 DNA reads as TGTTCCAGCAGTCGTACTAGCGGGGGTAGTGGGACGCAGTATTTT.

The V call is TRBV7-6, the J call TRBJ2-1; 7 bases fit TRBD2. V was clipped by 5 bases and J by 5 bases; unmatched bases: 15. CDR1 and CDR2 (germline): SGHVS, FNYEAQ. This CDR3 spans 17 amino acids. CDR3 coding DNA: TGTGCCAGCAGCCCGCCCAGGCCGAAACGGGGGGACAATGAGCAGTTCTTC. Translated: CASSPPRPKRGDNEQFF.

This chain joins TRBV12-1 and TRBJ2-7; the table's D gene call, TRBD2, was not cross checked with the DNA. TRBV12-1 is an annotated pseudogene. The CDR3 loop spans 16 amino acids. CDR3 protein: CASSFLRCGSSYEQYV. The DNA of the CDR3 is TGTGCCAGCAGCTTTTTAAGATGCGGGTCCTCCTACGAGCAGTACGTC.

The rearrangement uses TRBV23-1 and TRBJ2-4; 9 bases are a match to TRBD2. TRBV23-1 is an ORF, and what it does is uncertain. The ends lost 8 bases at V and 2 bases at J; junction bases unmatched: 13. The CDR3 consists of 17 residues. The CDR3 DNA sequence: TGCGCCAGCCGCCGGGGCCGGAGCGGGGGGACCAAAAACATTCAGTACTTC. Its protein product is CASRRGRSGGTKNIQYF.

The chain is built from TRBV11-3 and TRBJ2-2; D perhaps matches TRBD1 (6 bases). The CDR3 contains 15 residues. Germline V gene lookup returns CDR1 SGHNT and CDR2 YENEEA. Trimming pared 5 bases from V and 6 bases from J, leaving 16 bases between. The CDR3 nucleotides are TGTGCCAGCAGCACTGGGGGCCTGGGGCCCGGGGAGCTGTTTTTT. Translated: CASSTGGLGPGELFF. Full variable domain (rest looked up from reference TRBV11-3 and TRBJ2-2): EAGVVQSPRYKIIEKKQPVAFWCNPISGHNTLYWYLQNLGQGPELLIRYENEEAVDDSQLPKDRFSAERLKGVDSTLKIQPAELGDSAVYLCASSTGGLGPGELFFGEGSRLTVL.

With respect to this clone: The sample has other DNA sequences that encode this CDR3 too. The rearrangement links TRBV18 to TRBJ1-2; D perhaps matches TRBD1 (6 bases). Germline V lookup: CDR1 KGHSH, CDR2 LQKENI. V was trimmed by 3 bases and J by 2 bases, leaving 7 bases between them. CDR3 length equals 13 residues. DNA of the CDR3: TGTGCCAGCTCACCGACAGGAAACTATGGCTACACCTTC. Its translation is CASSPTGNYGYTF.

This clone was seen more than once but under ten times. Other nucleotide sequences from this sample produce the same CDR3. The V gene is TRBV19, the J gene TRBJ1-1, with D perhaps matching TRBD1 (5 bases). The CDR3 has 13 amino acids. The germline gives CDR1 LNHDA, CDR2 SQIVND (reference sequence). Trimming shortened V by 6 bases and J by 1 base, and 9 bases separated the two germline ends. CDR3 sequence reads: CASSTTANTEAFF. As DNA, the CDR3 is TGTGCCAGTAGCACGACAGCGAACACTGAAGCTTTCTTT.

This rearrangement joins TRBV5-1 to TRBJ2-5, with 14 bases lining up with TRBD2. The CDR3 sequence is 17 residues long. V shed 4 bases, J shed 4 bases, and the junction held 9 bases outside the gene matches. The V gene's germline CDR1 is SGHRS and CDR2 YFSETQ. CDR3 sequence reads: CASSQTTGTSGGETQYF. DNA for the CDR3: TGCGCCAGCAGCCAAACAACCGGGACTAGCGGGGGAGAGACCCAGTACTTC.

The gene calls are TRBV7-2 and TRBJ1-2, with a tentative D call TRBD1 (5 bases). The germline V gene encodes CDR1 SGHTA and CDR2 FQGNSA. The ends were cut back, 5 bases at V and 4 bases at J, with 14 bases in the middle. This CDR3 contains 14 residues. The CDR3 sequence is CASSPRGTSYGYTF. CDR3 nucleotide sequence: TGTGCCAGCAGCCCTCGGGGGACTTCCTATGGCTACACCTTC.

The rearrangement uses TRBV2 and TRBJ2-7; TRBD1 agrees at 10 bases. V was pared by 6 bases and J by 6 bases, with 5 bases of the junction left unmatched. CDR3 size: 13 residues. CDR1 is SNHLY, CDR2 FYNNEI, per germline. The CDR3 bases are TGTGCCAGCAGGAGACAGGGGGCTTTCGAGCAGTACTTC. Protein product: CASRRQGAFEQYF.

This clone turned up a few times. The chain combines TRBV7-2 with TRBJ2-5, with 7 bases fitting TRBD1. The germline gives CDR1 SGHTA, CDR2 FQGNSA. This CDR3 has 13 amino acids. After removal of 8 bases from V and 1 base from J, the junction contained 4 bases not matched to a gene. CDR3 sequence reads: CASRRDSQETQYF. The CDR3, as DNA: TGTGCCAGCCGCCGGGACAGCCAAGAGACCCAGTACTTC. Looking up the rest from reference TRBV7-2 and TRBJ2-5 gives the full variable domain: GAGVSQSPSNKVTEKGKDVELRCDPISGHTALYWYRQSLGQGLEFLIYFQGNSAPDKSGLPSDRFSAERTGGSVSTLTIQRTQQEDSAVYLCASRRDSQETQYFGPGTRLLVL.

This chain uses TRBV2 with TRBJ2-2; 9 nucleotides agree with TRBD1. Germline V gene sequence: CDR1 SNHLY, CDR2 FYNNEI. This CDR3 has 14 residues. Losses at the gene ends were 6 bases for V and 5 bases for J; bases not matched to a gene: 4. CDR3 amino acids: CASRRGTGTGELFF. For the CDR3, the DNA is TGTGCCAGCAGGAGAGGGACAGGGACCGGGGAGCTGTTTTTT. Full variable domain (outside the CDR3, taken from reference TRBV2 and TRBJ2-2): EPEVTQTPSHQVTQMGQEVILRCVPISNHLYFYWYRQILGQKVEFLVSFYNNEISEKSEIFDDQFSVERPDGSNFTLKIRSTKLEDSAMYFCASRRGTGTGELFFGEGSRLTVL.

CDR3: CASSQDGGSLNTEAFF. The CDR3 nucleotides read TGTGCCAGCAGCCAAGATGGTGGCTCTTTGAACACTGAAGCTTTCTTT. V usage is TRBV14 and J usage is TRBJ1-1; D remains unclear. The CDR3 runs to 16 residues. CDR1 SGHDN and CDR2 FVKESK come from the germline V gene. Trimming cost V 0 bases and J 0 bases, with 11 bases left between them.

Concerning this clone itself: This same CDR3 is encoded by further DNA sequences in the sample. This sequence joins TRBV30 and TRBJ2-1; D might be TRBD2 (5 bases). V dropped 3 bases and J dropped 0 bases, with 12 bases sitting between them. The CDR3 loop spans 15 amino acids. Germline V lookup: CDR1 GTSNPN, CDR2 SVGIG (reference sequence). In DNA form, the CDR3 reads TGTGCCTGGAGGCCCAGCGGAGTCTCCTACAATGAGCAGTTCTTC. Protein product: CAWRPSGVSYNEQFF.

The chain is built from TRBV5-1 and TRBJ1-4; TRBD1 matches 9 bases. V gave up 3 bases and J gave up 8 bases; unmatched junction bases: 8. CDR3 length equals 15 residues. The germline V gene encodes CDR1 SGHRS and CDR2 YFSETQ. CDR3 sequence: CASSSLQGAKEKLFF. CDR3 sequence (DNA): TGCGCCAGCAGCTCCTTACAGGGGGCGAAGGAAAAACTGTTTTTT.

The V call is TRBV4-1, the J call TRBJ2-7; tentative D call: TRBD1 (7 bases). The CDR3 has 17 amino acids. V lost 1 base and J 6 bases, leaving 22 bases between the germline ends. Per the germline V gene, CDR1 is MGHRA and CDR2 is YSYEKL. CDR3 loop: CASSQGRQGMRGGEQYF. For the CDR3, the DNA is TGCGCCAGCAGCCAAGGGAGACAGGGCATGCGGGGTGGCGAGCAGTACTTC.